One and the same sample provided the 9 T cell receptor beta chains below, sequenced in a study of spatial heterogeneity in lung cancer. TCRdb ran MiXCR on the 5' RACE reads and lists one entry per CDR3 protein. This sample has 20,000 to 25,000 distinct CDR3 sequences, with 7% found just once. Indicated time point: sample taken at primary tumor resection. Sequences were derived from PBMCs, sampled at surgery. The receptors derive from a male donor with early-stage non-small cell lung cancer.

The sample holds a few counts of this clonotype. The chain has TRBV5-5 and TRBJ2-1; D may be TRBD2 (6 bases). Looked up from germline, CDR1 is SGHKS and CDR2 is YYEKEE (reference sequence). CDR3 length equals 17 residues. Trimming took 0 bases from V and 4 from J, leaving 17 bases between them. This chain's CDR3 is CASSLAGRTNFYNEQFF. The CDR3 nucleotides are TGTGCCAGCAGCTTGGCCGGCCGGACTAACTTTTACAATGAGCAGTTCTTC. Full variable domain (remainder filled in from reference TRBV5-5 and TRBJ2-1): DAGVTQSPTHLIKTRGQQVTLRCSPISGHKSVSWYQQVLGQGPQFIFQYYEKEERGRGNFPDRFSARQFPNYSSELNVNALLLGDSALYLCASSLAGRTNFYNEQFFGPGTRLTVL.

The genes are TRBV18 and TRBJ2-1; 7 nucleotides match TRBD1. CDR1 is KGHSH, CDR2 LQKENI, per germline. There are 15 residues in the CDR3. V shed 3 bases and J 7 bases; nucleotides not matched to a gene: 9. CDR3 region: CASSPLQGQKNEQFF. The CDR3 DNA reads TGTGCCAGCTCACCCCTACAGGGACAGAAAAATGAGCAGTTCTTC.

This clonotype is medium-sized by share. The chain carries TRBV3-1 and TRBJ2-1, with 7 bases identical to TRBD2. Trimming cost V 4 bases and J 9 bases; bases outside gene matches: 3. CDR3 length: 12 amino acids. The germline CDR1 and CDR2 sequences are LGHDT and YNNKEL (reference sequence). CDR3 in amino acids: CASSPASGEQFF. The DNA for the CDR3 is TGTGCCAGCAGCCCCGCTAGCGGTGAGCAGTTCTTC.

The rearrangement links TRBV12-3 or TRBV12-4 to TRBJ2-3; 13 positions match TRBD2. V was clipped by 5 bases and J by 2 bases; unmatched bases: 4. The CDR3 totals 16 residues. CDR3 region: CASSRGLAGFTDTQYF. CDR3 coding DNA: TGTGCCAGCAGTCGGGGACTAGCGGGATTCACAGATACGCAGTATTTT.

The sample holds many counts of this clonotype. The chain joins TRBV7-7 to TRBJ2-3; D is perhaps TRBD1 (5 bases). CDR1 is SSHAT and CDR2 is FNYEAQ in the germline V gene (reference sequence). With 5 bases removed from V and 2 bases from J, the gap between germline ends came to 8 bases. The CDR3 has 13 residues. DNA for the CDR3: TGTGCCAGCAGCCCTGGGGCCACAGATACGCAGTATTTT. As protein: CASSPGATDTQYF.

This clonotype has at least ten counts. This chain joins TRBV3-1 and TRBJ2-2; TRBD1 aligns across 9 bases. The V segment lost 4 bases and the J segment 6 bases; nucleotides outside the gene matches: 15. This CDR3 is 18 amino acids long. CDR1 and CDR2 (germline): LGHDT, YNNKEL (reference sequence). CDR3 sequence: CASSPAYPGTGSPGELFF. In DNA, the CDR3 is TGTGCCAGCAGCCCAGCGTATCCCGGGACAGGGAGTCCCGGGGAGCTGTTTTTT. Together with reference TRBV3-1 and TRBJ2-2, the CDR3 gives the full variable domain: DTAVSQTPKYLVTQMGNDKSIKCEQNLGHDTMYWYKQDSKKFLKIMFSYNNKELIINETVPNRFSPKSPDKAHLNLHINSLELGDSAVYFCASSPAYPGTGSPGELFFGEGSRLTVL.

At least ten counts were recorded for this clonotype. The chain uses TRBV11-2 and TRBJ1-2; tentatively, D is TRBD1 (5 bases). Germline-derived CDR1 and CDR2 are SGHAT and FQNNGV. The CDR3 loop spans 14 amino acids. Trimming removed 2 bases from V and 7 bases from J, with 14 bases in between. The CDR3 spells CASSLIQGLGGYTF. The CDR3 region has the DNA TGTGCCAGCAGCTTAATCCAGGGTTTAGGTGGCTACACCTTC.

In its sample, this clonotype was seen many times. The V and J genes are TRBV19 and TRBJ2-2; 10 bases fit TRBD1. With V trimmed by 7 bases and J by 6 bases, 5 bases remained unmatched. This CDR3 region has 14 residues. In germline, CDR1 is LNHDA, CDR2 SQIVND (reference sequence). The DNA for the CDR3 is TGTGCCAGTAATGGGGACAGGGGATCCGGGGAGCTGTTTTTT. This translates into CASNGDRGSGELFF.

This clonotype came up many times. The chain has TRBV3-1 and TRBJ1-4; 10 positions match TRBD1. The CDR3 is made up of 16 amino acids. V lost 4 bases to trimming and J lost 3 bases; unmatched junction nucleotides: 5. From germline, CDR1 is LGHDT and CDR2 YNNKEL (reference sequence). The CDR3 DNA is TGTGCCAGCAGCCCGGGACAGGGGACTCCTAATGAAAAACTGTTTTTT. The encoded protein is CASSPGQGTPNEKLFF. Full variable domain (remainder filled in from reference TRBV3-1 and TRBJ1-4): DTAVSQTPKYLVTQMGNDKSIKCEQNLGHDTMYWYKQDSKKFLKIMFSYNNKELIINETVPNRFSPKSPDKAHLNLHINSLELGDSAVYFCASSPGQGTPNEKLFFGSGTQLSVL.